The 14 T cell receptor beta chains in this list originate from one sample, sequenced in a study of beta chain features in type 1 diabetes (dated by TCRdb to 2017 to 2018). Overall study results and their limits: Type 1 diabetes patients showed a moderate but significant shortening of TCRB CDR3 length in all four CD4+ subsets.

Their specific antigens are unknown. The library came from the immunoSEQ multiplex PCR assay. All of the isolated RNA was reverse transcribed with the High Capacity cDNA Reverse Transcription Kit, so expressed TCRB transcripts were sequenced. The clones in this table, taken by TCRdb from immuneACCESS, are in-frame only. Not every clone is retained; where verified, under half of the shortfall comes from an unresolved V gene, and the cause of the rest is unknown. Across this sample there are about 340,000 clones, with about 13% seen only once. Of the sample, about 0.016% falls within the top ten clones. Material: naive CD4+ T cells from blood. The sample's cell subset or site label, decoded: true naive CD4+ T cells. The source of these receptors is a woman aged 18 to 35 with type 1 diabetes.

The chain carries TRBV27 and TRBJ1-1, with a possible D match to TRBD1 (6 bases). Trimming stripped 5 bases from V and 0 bases from J, with 10 bases between. This CDR3 has 14 residues. The germline CDR1 and CDR2 sequences are MNHEY and SMNVEV (reference sequence). The CDR3 coding sequence is TGTGCCAGCAGTGTACAGGGCGTGAACACTGAAGCTTTCTTT. Its translation: CASSVQGVNTEAFF.

The J gene is TRBJ2-2, the V gene TRBV2; 15 positions agree with TRBD2. Germline V gene sequence: CDR1 SNHLY, CDR2 FYNNEI. V was pared by 6 bases and J by 8 bases, with 1 base of the junction left unmatched. This CDR3 spans 14 amino acids. CDR3 coding DNA: TGTGCCAGCAGCGGACTAGCGGGAGGGGGGGAGCTGTTTTTT. Its translation is CASSGLAGGGELFF.

This clone was detected a few times. The chain joins TRBV25-1 to TRBJ2-1, with 7 bases matching TRBD2. CDR1 MGHDK and CDR2 SYGVNS come from the germline V gene. V gave up 4 bases and J gave up 4 bases; unmatched junction bases: 7. The CDR3 totals 15 residues. The chain's CDR3 is CASSGGGVGYNEQFF. As DNA, the CDR3 is TGTGCCAGCAGTGGGGGAGGGGTAGGGTACAATGAGCAGTTCTTC. Full variable domain (remainder filled in from reference TRBV25-1 and TRBJ2-1): EADIYQTPRYLVIGTGKKITLECSQTMGHDKMYWYQQDPGMELHLIHYSYGVNSTEKGDLSSESTVSRIRTEHFPLTLESARPSHTSQYLCASSGGGVGYNEQFFGPGTRLTVL.

In this sample, this clone turned up a few times. The V gene is TRBV7-9, the J gene TRBJ2-3; 13 nucleotides match TRBD2. Trimming at V came to 1 base and at J to 4 bases, leaving 8 bases not matched to a gene. The CDR3 spans 18 residues. The germline gives CDR1 SEHNR, CDR2 FQNEAQ (reference sequence). The CDR3 spells CASSLGTSGSASADTQYF. For the CDR3, the DNA is TGTGCCAGCAGCTTAGGGACTAGCGGGAGTGCTTCAGCAGATACGCAGTATTTT.

This clone was seen more than once but under ten times. J is TRBJ2-3 and V is TRBV5-1; 9 nucleotides line up with TRBD1. This CDR3 spans 16 amino acids. Germline CDR1 is SGHRS and CDR2 is YFSETQ. V shed 4 bases, J shed 6 bases, and the junction held 12 bases outside the gene matches. The CDR3 region is CASSVDGQGSRDTQYF. The CDR3 nucleotides read TGCGCCAGCAGCGTGGATGGACAGGGGTCTCGCGATACGCAGTATTTT.

This chain links TRBV5-1 with TRBJ1-4; 7 bases line up with TRBD1. The CDR3 runs to 16 residues. The germline V gene encodes CDR1 SGHRS and CDR2 YFSETQ. V gave up 7 bases and J gave up 5 bases; unmatched junction bases: 14. CDR3 loop: CASSVSGQVPNEKLFF. As DNA, the CDR3 is TGCGCCAGCTCTGTAAGCGGACAGGTCCCCAATGAAAAACTGTTTTTT. The variable domain in full, completed from reference TRBV5-1 and TRBJ1-4, reads KAGVTQTPRYLIKTRGQQVTLSCSPISGHRSVSWYQQTPGQGLQFLFEYFSETQRNKGNFPGRFSGRQFSNSRSEMNVSTLELGDSALYLCASSVSGQVPNEKLFFGSGTQLSVL.

CDR3: CSVGPRGATYEQYF. In nucleotides, the CDR3 is TGCAGCGTAGGCCCCAGGGGCGCGACCTACGAGCAGTACTTC. The chain links TRBV29-1 to TRBJ2-7, with D perhaps matching TRBD1 (6 bases). V lost 6 bases and J lost 2, with 17 bases in between. Germline lookup yields CDR1 SQVTM and CDR2 ANQGSEA. CDR3 size: 14 residues.

The DNA of the CDR3 is TGTGCCAGCAGTCCGTTACTAGCGGGTATACAGGGGAGCTCCTACGAGCAGTACTTC. It encodes CASSPLLAGIQGSSYEQYF. The chain recombines TRBV28 with TRBJ2-7; 9 bases map to TRBD2. This CDR3 is built from 19 residues. CDR1 and CDR2 from the germline V gene are MDHEN and SYDVKM. Unmatched junction bases numbered 17, after V lost 5 bases and J lost 0 bases.

This clone showed up just a few times. V gene TRBV23-1 combines with J gene TRBJ2-3, with TRBD2 matching over 7 bases. TRBV23-1 is placed among ORFs of uncertain function. There are 16 residues in the CDR3. The J segment lost 3 bases and the V segment lost 6 bases, leaving 12 bases of the junction unmatched. This CDR3 is CASSQRDGTTTDTQYF. The CDR3 bases are TGCGCCAGCAGCCAGCGGGACGGGACCACTACAGATACGCAGTATTTT.

The chain recombines TRBV18 with TRBJ1-5, with D perhaps TRBD1 (6 bases). The CDR3 runs to 15 residues. V was pared by 2 bases and J by 7 bases, with 15 bases between. The V gene's germline CDR1 is KGHSH and CDR2 LQKENI. The CDR3 reads CASSPMSDSKQPQHF. The CDR3 DNA reads as TGTGCCAGCTCACCAATGTCGGACAGTAAACAGCCCCAGCATTTT.

The V call is TRBV5-1, the J call TRBJ2-7, with 9 nucleotides matching TRBD1. Germline CDR1 and CDR2: SGHRS and YFSETQ. V lost 2 bases and J lost 0; bases outside the gene matches: 3. The length of the CDR3 is 15 residues. The CDR3 DNA is TGCGCCAGCAGCTTTCAGGGACAGGGCTCCTACGAGCAGTACTTC. It codes for CASSFQGQGSYEQYF.

This rearrangement joins TRBV7-9 to TRBJ1-2; D unclear. Germline CDR1 SEHNR, CDR2 FQNEAQ (reference sequence). With 4 bases removed from V and 8 bases from J, the gap between germline ends came to 14 bases. The CDR3 has 13 residues. CDR3 bases: TGTGCCAGCAGCTACCGGGAATCCCTCGGCTACACCTTC. This encodes CASSYRESLGYTF.

This clone was detected only a few times. The chain couples TRBV11-2 to TRBJ2-6, with D perhaps matching TRBD2 (6 bases). Germline values: CDR1 SGHAT, CDR2 FQNNGV. Trimming took off 4 bases at V and 0 bases at J, with 13 bases between the two ends. This CDR3 contains 17 residues. This CDR3 is CASSSGLTGSGANVLTF. As DNA, the CDR3 is TGTGCCAGCAGCTCGGGACTTACCGGCTCTGGGGCCAACGTCCTGACTTTC.

This clone appeared a few times. The gene calls are TRBV20-1 and TRBJ2-1; D unresolved. CDR3 size: 11 residues. Germline assignment: CDR1 DFQATT and CDR2 SNEGSKA (reference sequence). V lost 0 bases to trimming and J lost 12 bases, with 9 bases between them. CDR3 sequence: CSAREDSLQFF. The CDR3 DNA reads TGCAGTGCTAGAGAAGACTCTCTGCAGTTCTTC.